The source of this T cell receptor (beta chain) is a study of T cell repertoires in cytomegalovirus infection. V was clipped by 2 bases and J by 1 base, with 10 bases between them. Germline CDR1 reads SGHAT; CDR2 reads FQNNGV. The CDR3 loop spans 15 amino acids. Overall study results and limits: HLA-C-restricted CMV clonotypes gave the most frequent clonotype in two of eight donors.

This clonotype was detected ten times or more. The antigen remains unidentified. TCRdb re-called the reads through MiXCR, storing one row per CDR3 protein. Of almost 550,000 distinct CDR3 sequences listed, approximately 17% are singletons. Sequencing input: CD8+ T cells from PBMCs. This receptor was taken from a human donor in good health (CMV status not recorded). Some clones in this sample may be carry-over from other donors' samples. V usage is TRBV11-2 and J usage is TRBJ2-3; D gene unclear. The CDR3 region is CASSLLALGTDTQYF. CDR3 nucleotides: TGTGCCAGCAGCTTACTCGCTCTAGGCACAGATACGCAGTATTTT.